This T cell receptor (beta chain) comes out of a study of tumor and adjacent non-tumor tissue in lung cancer (dated by TCRdb to between 2017 and 2018). Some background on the complete study: Patients with adenocarcinoma (approximately twelve), squamous cell carcinoma (2) and small cell lung cancer (1) were included in the cohort. Ages among the approximately 15 patients ranged from about 30 to 85 years, there were 10 or so men and 5 women, and disease was at TNM stage I to III. In total, sequencing yielded over 95 million productive TCRbeta reads, which works out to an average of around 3.9 million reads per sample. The study compared bulk TCRbeta repertoires between lung tumor tissue and matched distant non-tumor lung tissue from fewer than 19 lung cancer patients. TCRbeta CDR3 sequencing was performed on about 29 paired specimens, with one tumor sample and one normal lung sample collected per patient.

A remark on this clonotype: What this receptor recognizes is not known. The junction and the germline gene differ at one end; a read error may be behind it.

Library construction relied on multiplex PCR. The sequencer was an Illumina HiSeq 2500. TCRbeta libraries were constructed through three rounds of nested PCR with primers (Table S4) according to protocols modified from ARM-PCR. Before sequencing, PCR products in the 200-500 bp range were cut out of the gel and cleaned up using the QIAquick gel extraction kit. Under the source paper's analysis protocol: Reads were cleaned with Trimmomatic, merged with FLASH into complete CDR3 sequences, and assigned to V(D)J germline segments with MiTCR. VDJtools was used to compute clonal diversity as the inverse Simpson's index. Productive reads were defined as in-frame sequences without a premature stop codon. TCRdb's own reprocessing of the public reads used fastp at Q25 and MiXCR and kept productive beta chains. Identical CDR3 protein sequences are pooled into one entry, listed with their most common genes and DNA. The V and J calls reflect TCRdb's pipeline rather than the authors' work. This sample gives about 110,000 distinct CDR3 sequences in total; 84% of them show up just once. 22% of the sample is taken by the ten largest.

The germline V gene supplies CDR1 SGHAT and CDR2 FQNNGV. The CDR3 runs 18 residues from the cysteine to the phenylalanine. Only CDR3 DNA remains: 54 bases, in frame from the first base. General conclusions and limits of the study: Because peripheral blood was not sequenced, blood TCRbeta repertoires in the lung cancer patients of the study were not examined. Younger patients had significantly higher TCR diversity, and higher tumor TCR diversity was associated with shorter overall and disease-free survival. The methods do not name the sequencing platform or mention unique molecular identifiers. A significantly larger cumulative share of the repertoire was made up by the top 100 clones in normal lung than in tumor tissue. Significantly higher TCR diversity (inverse Simpson) was observed in tumor tissue than in normal lung tissue (around 450 vs 150, P = 0.0075, Mann-Whitney U test). Only about 15 patients were in the cohort, and the authors stated that larger samples and more detailed clinical data are needed.

Bulk unsorted tissue served as the source for RNA extraction, and RNA quality was assessed using a NanoDrop ND-1000 and an Agilent 2100. All donors had newly diagnosed lung cancer, had not received prior chemotherapy, and were admitted for thoracic surgery in China between August and November 2014. Anyone who had undergone radiotherapy or chemotherapy before, or who had another cancer at the same time, was left out of the study. Pieces of surgical tissue measuring roughly 1-2.2 cm3 were kept in RNAlater solution and held at -80 degrees C until needed. Sequencing was performed on lung tumor tissue. The sequence derives from a man aged 65 to 79 with non-small cell lung cancer. Recombination linked TRBV11-2 to TRBJ2-1; no D segment can be confidently identified. The CDR3 protein: CASSLNVQVWASYNQQFF. The nucleotide sequence reads TGTGCCAGCAGCTTAAATGTGCAGGTCTGGGCCTCCTACAATCAGCAGTTCTTC.